This TCR beta chain was sequenced for a study of T cell repertoires in cytomegalovirus infection. As for the study in general: HLA-B-restricted CMV epitopes that are well studied were used alongside recently identified HLA-C-restricted ones. Public TCR beta signatures marked donors with CMV infection and the matching HLA.

The table lists this clonotype with a few counts. Its antigen remains unknown. Germline V gives CDR1 GTSNPN, CDR2 SVGIG (reference sequence). The CDR3 has 15 amino acids. Trimming stripped 2 bases from V and 5 bases from J, with 18 bases between. TCRdb fed the reads into MiXCR, producing one record per CDR3 protein. The repertoire holds about 350,000 distinct CDR3 sequences, with approximately 35% as singletons. Whole-study findings and limits: The response measured ex vivo was dominated by TCR beta clonotypes (HLA-C-restricted and CMV-specific). Adding up the frequency of public TCR beta families identified people who carried CMV plus the relevant HLA.

This clonotype originated in a human donor in good health (CMV status not recorded). Some clones in this sample may be carry-over from other donors' samples. The chain uses TRBV30 and TRBJ1-1; perhaps TRBD1 as D (5 bases). The material sequenced was cultured PBMCs, taken from culture after CMV antigen stimulation. The CDR3 region has the DNA TGTGCCTGGAGTTTGCAGGGAAACATGTGGACTGAAGCTTTCTTT. It specifies CAWSLQGNMWTEAFF. The whole variable domain, filled in from reference TRBV30 and TRBJ1-1, reads SQTIHQWPATLVQPVGSPLSLECTVEGTSNPNLYWYRQAAGRGLQLLFYSVGIGQISSEVPQNLSASRPQDRQFILSSKKLLLSDSGFYLCAWSLQGNMWTEAFFGQGTRLTVV.